The 18 T cell receptor beta chains presented below share a single source sample, sequenced in a study of cytomegalovirus exposure and HLA in healthy donors. The PCR was carried out with 60 Vbeta primers and 13 Jbeta primers. The data were produced by immunoSEQ multiplex PCR, yet TCRdb's version contains in-frame clones alone and is incomplete. The data contain under 150,000 clones, 65% to 90% of them singletons. Specimen: PBMCs. The receptors derive from a girl aged 2 to 9 in good health and CMV-seronegative.

The V call is TRBV4-3, the J call TRBJ2-5; 10 positions agree with TRBD2. Per the germline V gene, CDR1 is LGHNA and CDR2 is YSLEER. The trim removed 1 base at V and 2 bases at J, leaving 7 bases unmatched. The CDR3 extends over 17 amino acids. CDR3 sequence (DNA): TGCGCCAGCAGCCAAGCGATTCTAGCGGGGGCACAAGAGACCCAGTACTTC. As protein: CASSQAILAGAQETQYF.

J is TRBJ2-7 and V is TRBV5-4; D possibly corresponds to TRBD1 (5 bases). The ends were cut back, 2 bases at V and 1 base at J, with 7 bases in the middle. CDR1 is SGHNT, CDR2 YYREEE, per germline (reference sequence). This CDR3 spans 13 amino acids. The CDR3 nucleotides are TGTGCCAGCAGCTTTCCAGGGTCCTACGAGCAGTACTTC. Its protein product is CASSFPGSYEQYF. The full variable domain, in which reference TRBV5-4 and TRBJ2-7 provide the parts outside the CDR3, is ETGVTQSPTHLIKTRGQQVTLRCSSQSGHNTVSWYQQALGQGPQFIFQYYREEENGRGNFPPRFSGLQFPNYSSELNVNALELDDSALYLCASSFPGSYEQYFGPGTRLTVT.

This chain joins TRBV7-9 and TRBJ1-1; D is uncertain. Trimming took off 1 base at V and 2 bases at J, with 8 bases between the two ends. The CDR3 has 14 amino acids. CDR1 and CDR2 from the germline V gene are SEHNR and FQNEAQ (reference sequence). CDR3 region: CASSLVRGNTEAFF. The DNA for the CDR3 is TGTGCCAGCAGCTTAGTGCGGGGAAACACTGAAGCTTTCTTT.

The chain is built from TRBV10-1 and TRBJ2-1, with a tentative D call TRBD1 (6 bases). The CDR3 consists of 14 residues. Per the germline V gene, CDR1 is WNHNN and CDR2 is SYGVQD (reference sequence). Trimming stripped 6 bases from V and 3 bases from J, with 12 bases between. CDR3: CASSKTDSYNEQFF. As DNA, the CDR3 is TGCGCCAGCAGCAAAACGGACAGCTACAATGAGCAGTTCTTC.

V usage is TRBV5-1 and J usage is TRBJ2-7; D is undetermined. V dropped 4 bases and J dropped 5 bases, with 19 bases sitting between them. Germline V gene sequence: CDR1 SGHRS, CDR2 YFSETQ. The CDR3 extends over 15 amino acids. CDR3 sequence reads: CASSPLTSAPNEQYF. In DNA, the CDR3 is TGCGCCAGCAGCCCACTAACTTCGGCTCCCAACGAGCAGTACTTC.

The table lists this clone with a count of one. The chain couples TRBV7-9 to TRBJ1-1; D call uncertain. This CDR3 region has 14 residues. Trimming removed 4 bases from V and 7 bases from J, with 16 bases in between. The germline V gene has CDR1 SEHNR and CDR2 FQNEAQ (reference sequence). The CDR3 bases are TGTGCCAGCAGCTCATTGGAGACGGGAGTTGAAGCTTTCTTT. Translating it yields CASSSLETGVEAFF.

The chain combines TRBV25-1 with TRBJ2-7; 13 bases agree with TRBD2. This CDR3 spans 17 amino acids. CDR1 is MGHDK and CDR2 is SYGVNS in the germline V gene. V was pared by 4 bases and J by 0 bases, with 6 bases of the junction left unmatched. This CDR3 is CASSATSGRFHSYEQYF. As DNA, the CDR3 is TGTGCCAGCAGTGCGACTAGCGGGAGGTTCCACTCCTACGAGCAGTACTTC.

The sample holds a few counts of this clone. This rearrangement joins TRBV4-1 to TRBJ1-1; 9 nucleotides agree with TRBD1. Germline values: CDR1 MGHRA, CDR2 YSYEKL. The CDR3 covers 14 residues. The J segment lost 6 bases and the V segment lost 4 bases, leaving 6 bases of the junction unmatched. The CDR3 DNA follows: TGCGCCAGCAGCCCGGGACAGGGAAACGCTGAAGCTTTCTTT. Translating it yields CASSPGQGNAEAFF.

Of note for this clone: This sample also contains other DNA sequences that code for the same CDR3. The chain couples TRBV15 to TRBJ1-5; D not resolved. V gave up 0 bases and J gave up 7 bases, with 19 bases separating them. This CDR3 is 17 amino acids long. Germline values: CDR1 LNHNV, CDR2 YYDKDF (reference sequence). The CDR3 region is CATSRELEGVGHQPQHF. CDR3 DNA: TGTGCCACCAGCAGAGAATTAGAGGGAGTAGGGCACCAGCCCCAGCATTTT.

The V gene is TRBV27, the J gene TRBJ2-2, with D possibly TRBD2 on 6 matching bases. V was trimmed by 8 bases and J by 6 bases, leaving 28 bases between them. The CDR3 spans 18 residues. CDR1 and CDR2 (germline): MNHEY, SMNVEV (reference sequence). CDR3 amino acids: CASGPHVIRSGGAGELFF. CDR3 DNA sequence: TGTGCCAGCGGACCTCATGTGATCCGATCTGGAGGGGCCGGGGAGCTGTTTTTT.

This clone was counted once. The CDR3 bases are TGTGCCAGCAGTTCCCCGGACAGGGGCCTTGGTGACTATGGCTACACCTTC. Protein product: CASSSPDRGLGDYGYTF. The chain carries TRBV28 and TRBJ1-2; 9 nucleotides agree with TRBD1. With V trimmed by 4 bases and J by 3 bases, 12 bases remained unmatched. The germline V gene encodes CDR1 MDHEN and CDR2 SYDVKM. CDR3 length: 17 residues.

DNA for the CDR3: TGCGCCAGCAGTTCAGGGGGCCTGGGCTACAATGAGCAGTTCTTC. Amino acid sequence: CASSSGGLGYNEQFF. The chain links TRBV5-1 to TRBJ2-1; 8 nucleotides agree with TRBD1. The CDR3 has 15 residues. CDR1 and CDR2 from the germline V gene are SGHRS and YFSETQ. The J segment lost 3 bases and the V segment lost 5 bases, leaving 7 bases of the junction unmatched. Using reference TRBV5-1 and TRBJ2-1 for the parts outside the CDR3, the full variable domain is KAGVTQTPRYLIKTRGQQVTLSCSPISGHRSVSWYQQTPGQGLQFLFEYFSETQRNKGNFPGRFSGRQFSNSRSEMNVSTLELGDSALYLCASSSGGLGYNEQFFGPGTRLTVL.

This clone has just a few counts. The V and J genes are TRBV19 and TRBJ2-2; the match to TRBD2 covers 11 bases. Germline V gene lookup returns CDR1 LNHDA and CDR2 SQIVND (reference sequence). The CDR3 has 15 residues. V trimming: 2 bases; J trimming: 4 bases; junction bases outside the gene matches: 0. DNA for the CDR3: TGTGCCAGTAGTATACTAGCGGGGGGCACCGGGGAGCTGTTTTTT. This translates into CASSILAGGTGELFF.

The chain carries TRBV18 and TRBJ2-3; D is possibly TRBD2 (5 bases). V lost 0 bases, J lost 2 bases, and 15 bases lay in between. This CDR3 is built from 17 residues. Germline values: CDR1 KGHSH, CDR2 LQKENI. This chain's CDR3 is CASSPPRGGGPTDTQYF. CDR3 nucleotides: TGTGCCAGCTCACCACCGCGCGGCGGAGGACCCACAGATACGCAGTATTTT.

J is TRBJ1-2 and V is TRBV4-3, with D maybe TRBD1 (5 bases). Germline-derived CDR1 and CDR2 are LGHNA and YSLEER. Trimming stripped 0 bases from V and 0 bases from J, with 14 bases between. CDR3 size: 17 residues. CDR3 coding DNA: TGCGCCAGCAGCCAAGATCTGGGGGGGGGAGCTAACTATGGCTACACCTTC. It specifies CASSQDLGGGANYGYTF.

The genes are TRBV2 and TRBJ1-2; 8 nucleotides agree with TRBD1. From germline, CDR1 is SNHLY and CDR2 FYNNEI. The junction had 10 bases not matched to a gene; V was cut back by 6 bases and J by 4 bases. This CDR3 region has 15 residues. The DNA of the CDR3 is TGTGCCAGCAGCGCTCGCGCACAGGGGGGCTATGGCTACACCTTC. This translates into CASSARAQGGYGYTF.

The chain carries TRBV6-5 and TRBJ1-5; 7 bases are shared with TRBD1. The CDR3 has 16 residues. V lost 2 bases and J lost 6; bases outside the gene matches: 10. The germline CDR1 and CDR2 sequences are MNHEY and SVGAGI. This chain's CDR3 is CASSYRAGGAGQPQHF. Written as DNA, the CDR3 is TGTGCCAGCAGTTACAGGGCAGGGGGAGCGGGTCAGCCCCAGCATTTT.

The chain couples TRBV9 to TRBJ2-1; 8 positions match TRBD1. The germline gives CDR1 SGDLS, CDR2 YYNGEE. This CDR3 comprises 17 residues. V was pared by 3 bases and J by 0 bases, with 8 bases of the junction left unmatched. The CDR3 sequence is CASSAPQGDYSYNEQFF. The CDR3 DNA is TGTGCCAGCAGCGCCCCACAGGGGGATTACTCCTACAATGAGCAGTTCTTC.